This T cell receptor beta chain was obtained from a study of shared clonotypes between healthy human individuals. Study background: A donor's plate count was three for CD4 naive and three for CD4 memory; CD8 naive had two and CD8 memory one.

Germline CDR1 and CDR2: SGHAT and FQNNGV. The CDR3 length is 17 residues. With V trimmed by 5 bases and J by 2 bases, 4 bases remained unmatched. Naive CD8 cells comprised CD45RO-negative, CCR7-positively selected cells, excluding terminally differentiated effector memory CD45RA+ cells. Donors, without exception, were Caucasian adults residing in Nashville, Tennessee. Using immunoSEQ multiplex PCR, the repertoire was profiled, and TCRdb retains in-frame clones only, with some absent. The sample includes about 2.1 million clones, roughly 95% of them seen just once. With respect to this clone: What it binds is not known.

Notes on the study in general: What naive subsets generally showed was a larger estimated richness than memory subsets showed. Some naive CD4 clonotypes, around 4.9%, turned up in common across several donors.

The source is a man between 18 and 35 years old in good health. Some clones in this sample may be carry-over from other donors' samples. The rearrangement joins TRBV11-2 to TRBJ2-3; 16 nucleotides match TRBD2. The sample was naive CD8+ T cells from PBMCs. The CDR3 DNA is TGTGCCAGCAGCCCGGGGACTAGCGGGAGGGACACAGATACGCAGTATTTT. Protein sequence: CASSPGTSGRDTDTQYF.